This T cell receptor beta chain originates from a study of CD8 T cells in ankylosing spondylitis. Study outcomes and limitations: Disease-linked clones, CD8+, were relatively rare in peripheral blood. Blood of patients with ankylosing spondylitis appeared to be characterized by a TCR beta motif of about 8 highly homologous variants.

One entry per CDR3 protein, called by TCRdb with MiXCR from the 5' RACE reads. This sample carries approximately 400,000 distinct CDR3 sequences, 17% of them seen once, and the ten largest clones take over 0.9%. Germline V gene lookup returns CDR1 MNHEY and CDR2 SVGEGT. J was trimmed by 4 bases and V by 4 bases; bases with no gene match: 8. The CDR3 sequence is 15 residues long. This clonotype has just a few counts. Its antigen remains unknown. This TCR was recovered from a male donor with ankylosing spondylitis. The rearrangement links TRBV6-2 or TRBV6-3 to TRBJ1-2, with 8 bases identical to TRBD1. The sequenced sample consisted of blood, either unsorted or a sorted T cell fraction (not recorded which). The CDR3 is CASSSPGQGTYGYTF. The DNA for the CDR3 is TGTGCCAGCAGTTCCCCAGGACAGGGAACCTATGGCTACACCTTC.